This entry describes one T cell receptor (beta chain). The CDR3 is made up of 16 amino acids. The germline V and J ends were trimmed by 0 bases and 2 bases, with 14 bases remaining between them. Germline assignment: CDR1 GTSNPN and CDR2 SVGIG (reference sequence). The assay was immunoSEQ multiplex PCR, and TCRdb's table has in-frame clones only and misses some. The sample yields some 100,000 clones, 90% to 95% seen once. The data were obtained in a study of siplizumab effects on memory and regulatory T cells. Material for sequencing was Tregs sorted from blood. This TCR was recovered from a human donor in good health. J is TRBJ1-5 and V is TRBV30; perhaps TRBD1 as D (5 bases). CDR3 sequence (DNA): TGTGCCTGGAGTGTACGGCAGGGTTCAGGCAATCAGCCCCAGCATTTT. Translation: CAWSVRQGSGNQPQHF.